The 19 T cell receptor beta chains reported below all come from one sample, sequenced in a study of blood T cell repertoires in COVID-19. The table came from immunoSEQ multiplex PCR; TCRdb's copy has only in-frame clones and leaves some out. Altogether approximately 89,000 clones are present, over 90% being singletons, with the ten largest covering about 4.5%. Sequenced sample: peripheral blood. These receptors were collected from a human donor with active COVID-19. The donor label of this sample is uncertain.

This clone was recorded only once. J is TRBJ2-5 and V is TRBV7-9; 8 bases line up with TRBD1. Germline V gene sequence: CDR1 SEHNR, CDR2 FQNEAQ (reference sequence). V shed 5 bases, J shed 5 bases, and the junction held 10 bases outside the gene matches. This CDR3 comprises 15 residues. As DNA, the CDR3 is TGTGCCAGCAGCCCTGGACAGGGTGGGAGGGAGACCCAGTACTTC. It encodes CASSPGQGGRETQYF.

The rearrangement links TRBV9 to TRBJ2-1; D unresolved. V lost 0 bases and J lost 2, with 18 bases in between. This CDR3 has 18 amino acids. From germline, CDR1 is SGDLS and CDR2 YYNGEE. In nucleotides, the CDR3 is TGTGCCAGCAGCGTAGGCCCCCCCCAGTTACCTCCCTACAATGAGCAGTTCTTC. It translates to CASSVGPPQLPPYNEQFF.

The chain joins TRBV7-8 to TRBJ1-1; a possible D gene is TRBD1 (5 bases). CDR1 and CDR2 (germline): SGHVS, FQNEAQ. CDR3 length equals 15 residues. Trimming stripped 4 bases from V and 3 bases from J, with 15 bases between. The CDR3 region has the DNA TGTGCCAGCAGCTACGACAGCTATGGGGACACTGAAGCTTTCTTT. Translating it yields CASSYDSYGDTEAFF.

J is TRBJ2-1 and V is TRBV5-1; the match to TRBD2 covers 13 bases. The junction had 10 bases not matched to a gene; V was cut back by 4 bases and J by 3 bases. The CDR3 extends over 18 amino acids. The germline V gene has CDR1 SGHRS and CDR2 YFSETQ. In DNA, the CDR3 is TGCGCCAGCAGCAGAACCGGGACTAGCGGGGCGGGCTACAATGAGCAGTTCTTC. Translation gives CASSRTGTSGAGYNEQFF. The full variable domain, with the rest looked up from reference TRBV5-1 and TRBJ2-1, is KAGVTQTPRYLIKTRGQQVTLSCSPISGHRSVSWYQQTPGQGLQFLFEYFSETQRNKGNFPGRFSGRQFSNSRSEMNVSTLELGDSALYLCASSRTGTSGAGYNEQFFGPGTRLTVL.

Here the CDR3 DNA reads TGTGCCAGCAGCCTCCGGACTAGCGGGATCACCGGGGAGCTGTTTTTT. Amino acid sequence: CASSLRTSGITGELFF. The chain employs TRBV14 and TRBJ2-2; 12 nucleotides line up with TRBD2. The V gene end was trimmed by 4 bases and the J gene end by 4 bases; junction bases not matched to a gene: 4. Germline V gene lookup returns CDR1 SGHDN and CDR2 FVKESK. This CDR3 spans 16 amino acids.

V and J are TRBV12-3 or TRBV12-4 and TRBJ2-2; D call uncertain. This CDR3 spans 13 amino acids. Between the trimmed V and J ends, which lost 3 bases and 4 bases, there was a span of 6 bases. In nucleotides, the CDR3 is TGTGCCAGCAGTTTGGCCCCCACCGGGGAGCTGTTTTTT. Its translation: CASSLAPTGELFF.

The chain couples TRBV5-4 to TRBJ1-6, with a weak D call TRBD1 (6 bases). The CDR3 has 14 residues. V was cut by 0 bases and J by 7 bases, with 8 bases left in between. Germline V gene data show CDR1 as SGHNT and CDR2 as YYREEE (reference sequence). The CDR3, as DNA: TGTGCCAGCAGCTTGGACAGGGCGAATTCACCCCTCCACTTT. Translated, it gives CASSLDRANSPLHF.

The genes are TRBV13 and TRBJ2-7; possibly TRBD1 for D (7 bases). Germline V gene lookup returns CDR1 PRHDT and CDR2 FYEKMQ (reference sequence). Deletions cut 4 bases from V and 5 bases from J, with 15 bases between. The CDR3 loop spans 14 amino acids. For the CDR3, the DNA is TGTGCCAGCAGCTACAGGGGCGGGACCCACGAGCAGTACTTC. This gives the protein CASSYRGGTHEQYF.

The chain employs TRBV24-1 and TRBJ2-7; TRBD1 agrees at 8 bases. CDR3 length equals 15 residues. Germline V gene sequence: CDR1 KGHDR, CDR2 SFDVKD. J lost 2 bases, V lost 2 bases, and 4 bases had no gene match. CDR3 nucleotides: TGTGCCACCAGTGATTCCAGGACAGGGCCCTACGAGCAGTACTTC. Protein product: CATSDSRTGPYEQYF.

The V gene is TRBV25-1, the J gene TRBJ2-1; D call uncertain. The CDR3 loop spans 13 amino acids. Germline lookup yields CDR1 MGHDK and CDR2 SYGVNS. Between the trimmed V and J ends, which lost 6 bases and 2 bases, there was a span of 8 bases. This CDR3 is CASRDSPYNEQFF. The CDR3 region has the DNA TGTGCCAGCAGGGATAGCCCCTACAATGAGCAGTTCTTC.

V is TRBV3-1 (or the pseudogene TRBV3-2) and J is TRBJ2-7; 8 positions match TRBD2. Germline V gene lookup returns CDR1 LGHDT and CDR2 YNNKEL (reference sequence). The V and J ends lost 4 bases and 2 bases, in that order; junction bases with no gene match: 10. The CDR3 has 16 amino acids. The CDR3 sequence is CASSLILRGRTYEQYF. CDR3 DNA sequence: TGTGCCAGCAGCCTCATCCTCCGCGGGAGGACCTACGAGCAGTACTTC.

This chain links TRBV6-4 with TRBJ2-2, with D possibly TRBD1 on 5 matching bases. V lost 6 bases to trimming and J lost 2 bases, with 13 bases between them. The CDR3 runs 15 residues. CDR1 and CDR2 (germline): MRHNA, SNTAGT. CDR3 amino acids: CASSPYRGNTGELFF. The CDR3 DNA reads TGTGCCAGCAGCCCCTATAGGGGAAACACCGGGGAGCTGTTTTTT.

The chain has TRBV25-1 and TRBJ2-7; 9 bases align to TRBD1. The CDR3 spans 14 residues. The V gene's germline CDR1 is MGHDK and CDR2 SYGVNS. After removal of 5 bases from V and 6 bases from J, the junction contained 8 bases not matched to a gene. The CDR3 region has the DNA TGTGCCAGCAGTTCCACCGGGACAGGGAGCGAGCAGTACTTC. This sequence encodes CASSSTGTGSEQYF.

The V call is TRBV20-1, the J call TRBJ2-7, with a weak D call TRBD1 (6 bases). This CDR3 has 13 amino acids. V lost 3 bases and J lost 0, with 9 bases in between. Germline V gene lookup returns CDR1 DFQATT and CDR2 SNEGSKA (reference sequence). The CDR3 region has the DNA TGCAGTGCTAGTGGGGACACCTCCTACGAGCAGTACTTC. Translation: CSASGDTSYEQYF.

In nucleotides, the CDR3 is TGTGCCAGCAGCCAAGATTGGGGCGCGGTCACTGAAGCTTTCTTT. Its translation: CASSQDWGAVTEAFF. The chain couples TRBV3-1 (or the pseudogene TRBV3-2) to TRBJ1-1, with a possible D match to TRBD1 (5 bases). This CDR3 is 15 amino acids long. Germline assignment: CDR1 LGHDT and CDR2 YNNKEL (reference sequence). V lost 0 bases, J lost 4 bases, and 12 bases lay in between.

CDR3 residues: CASSVTGPVYEKLFF. The DNA of the CDR3 is TGTGCCAGCAGTGTTACAGGGCCCGTCTATGAAAAACTGTTTTTT. V usage is TRBV2 and J usage is TRBJ1-4, with a possible D match to TRBD1 (6 bases). Deletions cut 4 bases from V and 6 bases from J, with 15 bases between. Germline CDR1 SNHLY, CDR2 FYNNEI. The CDR3 extends over 15 amino acids.

The chain uses TRBV27 and TRBJ2-7; 7 bases map to TRBD1. V lost 6 bases to trimming and J lost 4 bases; unmatched junction nucleotides: 6. CDR1 MNHEY and CDR2 SMNVEV come from the germline V gene (reference sequence). There are 13 residues in the CDR3. CDR3 nucleotide sequence: TGTGCCAGCAGGAGACAGGGCCGTTACGAGCAGTACTTC. Protein: CASRRQGRYEQYF.

This sequence joins TRBV7-2 and TRBJ1-5, with 8 nucleotides matching TRBD1. Looked up from germline, CDR1 is SGHTA and CDR2 is FQGNSA. The CDR3 covers 15 residues. V was clipped by 5 bases and J by 6 bases; unmatched bases: 9. This chain's CDR3 is CASSPGQGSSQPQHF. The CDR3 coding sequence is TGTGCCAGCAGCCCTGGACAGGGTAGTAGTCAGCCCCAGCATTTT.

V usage is TRBV10-3 and J usage is TRBJ2-1, with 14 bases lining up with TRBD2. CDR3 length: 17 amino acids. V trimming: 3 bases; J trimming: 7 bases; junction bases outside the gene matches: 8. Germline-derived CDR1 and CDR2 are ENHRY and SYGVKD. The CDR3 bases are TGTGCCATCAGTGACTCGACTAGCGGGGGGGCCTGGAATGAGCAGTTCTTC. It yields the protein CAISDSTSGGAWNEQFF.